This entry lists 29 T cell receptor beta chains sequenced from one sample in a study of T cell responses to AZD1222 COVID-19 vaccine. The protocol was immunoSEQ multiplex PCR, while the TCRdb copy is restricted to in-frame clones and leaves out a portion. The table records roughly 97,000 clones, 89% of them present only once. The sample in question was peripheral blood, obtained on day 0 of AZD1222 vaccination. Receptor source: an adult in good health.

V is TRBV5-1 and J is TRBJ2-7, with 9 nucleotides matching TRBD2. CDR3 length: 14 amino acids. From germline, CDR1 is SGHRS and CDR2 YFSETQ. V lost 4 bases, J lost 3 bases, and 5 bases stayed unmatched. CDR3 protein: CASSPLSGGYEQYF. The CDR3 DNA reads as TGCGCCAGCAGCCCCCTTAGCGGGGGCTACGAGCAGTACTTC.

V usage is TRBV27 and J usage is TRBJ2-1; TRBD1 matches at 8 bases. Germline values: CDR1 MNHEY, CDR2 SMNVEV (reference sequence). The V gene end was trimmed by 1 base and the J gene end by 2 bases; junction bases not matched to a gene: 1. The CDR3 is 15 residues long. The chain's CDR3 is CASSLWTGTYNEQFF. The CDR3 DNA follows: TGTGCCAGCAGTTTATGGACAGGGACCTACAATGAGCAGTTCTTC.

The V gene is TRBV29-1, the J gene TRBJ2-1, with a weak D call TRBD2 (7 bases). The germline gives CDR1 SQVTM, CDR2 ANQGSEA. This CDR3 has 16 residues. V lost 8 bases, J lost 6 bases, and 26 bases lay in between. CDR3 nucleotide sequence: TGCAGCTCCGAGGGGGGGGGCGCTTTCCGAGGCAATGAGCAGTTCTTC. It is translated as CSSEGGGAFRGNEQFF.

This sequence joins TRBV11-2 and TRBJ1-5, with D possibly being TRBD1 (6 bases). CDR1 and CDR2 (germline): SGHAT, FQNNGV. The CDR3 contains 12 residues. The ends were cut back, 5 bases at V and 5 bases at J, with 7 bases in the middle. This chain's CDR3 is CASSRGDQPQHF. CDR3 sequence (DNA): TGTGCCAGCAGCAGGGGGGATCAGCCCCAGCATTTT. Drawing the rest from reference TRBV11-2 and TRBJ1-5, the complete variable domain is EAGVAQSPRYKIIEKRQSVAFWCNPISGHATLYWYQQILGQGPKLLIQFQNNGVVDDSQLPKDRFSAERLKGVDSTLKIQPAKLEDSAVYLCASSRGDQPQHFGDGTRLSIL.

The chain recombines TRBV2 with TRBJ1-1; D unresolved. Per germline, CDR1 SNHLY and CDR2 FYNNEI. Trimming stripped 4 bases from V and 1 base from J, with 13 bases between. The CDR3 sequence is 15 residues long. This chain's CDR3 is CASSVGRIENTEAFF. The CDR3 DNA reads as TGTGCCAGCAGTGTGGGGAGGATAGAGAACACTGAAGCTTTCTTT.

This chain links TRBV5-1 with TRBJ1-3, with a weak D call TRBD1 (5 bases). Deletions cut 7 bases from V and 1 base from J, with 12 bases between. The germline CDR1 and CDR2 sequences are SGHRS and YFSETQ. CDR3 size: 14 residues. CDR3 amino acids: CASSVEGSGNTIYF. The CDR3 coding sequence is TGCGCCAGCTCGGTGGAGGGGTCTGGAAACACCATATATTTT.

Of note for this clone: A read error is likely, as this CDR3 ends without the conserved phenylalanine or tryptophan. The rearrangement joins TRBV7-9 to TRBJ1-6; unclear D gene. The V and J ends lost 1 base and 7 bases respectively, with 8 bases between them. The CDR3 runs to 14 residues. From germline, CDR1 is SEHNR and CDR2 FQNEAQ (reference sequence). This chain's CDR3 is CASSLEQYNSPLHL. The DNA of the CDR3 is TGTGCCAGCAGCTTAGAACAGTACAATTCACCCCTCCACCTT.

This chain links TRBV5-1 with TRBJ1-4, with a possible D match to TRBD1 (5 bases). The CDR3 sequence is 13 residues long. The V gene's germline CDR1 is SGHRS and CDR2 YFSETQ. V shed 0 bases and J shed 6 bases, with 6 bases lying between them. The CDR3 region has the DNA TGCGCCAGCAGCTTGGGAGGGGATGAAAAACTGTTTTTT. This sequence encodes CASSLGGDEKLFF.

This clone was detected only once. The chain couples TRBV5-1 to TRBJ2-5; D unclear. The length of the CDR3 is 16 residues. The ends were cut back, 2 bases at V and 2 bases at J, with 16 bases in the middle. Per germline, CDR1 SGHRS and CDR2 YFSETQ. CDR3 nucleotides: TGCGCCAGCAGCTTATCCGGCCCGAGCCCACAAGAGACCCAGTACTTC. It translates to CASSLSGPSPQETQYF.

The genes are TRBV7-9 and TRBJ2-7; D is undetermined. Germline V gene lookup returns CDR1 SEHNR and CDR2 FQNEAQ (reference sequence). The V end was cut by 3 bases, the J end by 2 bases, with 11 bases between. The CDR3 covers 14 residues. The CDR3 is CASSLSEWAYEQYF. The CDR3 coding sequence is TGTGCCAGCAGCTTGAGTGAATGGGCCTACGAGCAGTACTTC.

The chain uses TRBV5-5 and TRBJ1-1; 7 bases agree with TRBD1. The V gene's germline CDR1 is SGHKS and CDR2 YYEKEE (reference sequence). Germline trimming cut 4 bases from V and 6 bases from J; bases unmatched to any gene: 6. This CDR3 has 13 amino acids. CDR3 sequence (DNA): TGTGCCAGCAGCGTCCAGGGGGGGGCTGAAGCTTTCTTT. As protein: CASSVQGGAEAFF.

The V call is TRBV5-1, the J call TRBJ2-7, with 11 bases matching TRBD2. CDR3 length equals 15 residues. Per the germline V gene, CDR1 is SGHRS and CDR2 is YFSETQ. The V segment lost 0 bases and the J segment 3 bases; nucleotides outside the gene matches: 2. The DNA of the CDR3 is TGCGCCAGCAGCTTGGTGACTAGCGGGGACTACGAGCAGTACTTC. Its protein product is CASSLVTSGDYEQYF.

The sample holds a few counts of this clone. J is TRBJ1-4 and V is TRBV27, with D tentatively TRBD1 (5 bases). Germline-derived CDR1 and CDR2 are MNHEY and SMNVEV (reference sequence). Trimming took off 8 bases at V and 5 bases at J, with 15 bases between the two ends. The CDR3 totals 14 residues. DNA for the CDR3: TGTGCCAGCGGGAGGGACCTAAGGAATGAAAAACTGTTTTTT. Its protein product is CASGRDLRNEKLFF.

The gene calls are TRBV4-1 and TRBJ1-2, with 8 positions matching TRBD1. Losses at the gene ends were 3 bases for V and 7 bases for J; bases not matched to a gene: 10. The CDR3 loop spans 15 amino acids. The V gene's germline CDR1 is MGHRA and CDR2 YSYEKL. In DNA, the CDR3 is TGCGCCAGCAGCCACCCTTTCCAGGGGGCTGGTGGCTACACCTTC. This gives the protein CASSHPFQGAGGYTF.

The CDR3 is CASSGHRVPYNEQFF. DNA of the CDR3: TGTGCCAGCAGCGGACACAGGGTGCCCTACAATGAGCAGTTCTTC. The chain combines TRBV9 with TRBJ2-1; D perhaps matches TRBD1 (6 bases). CDR3 size: 15 residues. V was pared by 3 bases and J by 2 bases, with 12 bases between. CDR1 is SGDLS, CDR2 YYNGEE, per germline.

This clone appeared a few times. The V call is TRBV4-1, the J call TRBJ2-3, with D hard to call. The V gene lost 1 base and the J gene lost 2 bases, with 7 bases spanning the gap. There are 14 residues in the CDR3. Germline V gene data show CDR1 as MGHRA and CDR2 as YSYEKL. The CDR3 here is CASSQAGDTDTQYF. The DNA for the CDR3 is TGCGCCAGCAGCCAAGCCGGAGACACAGATACGCAGTATTTT.

The rearrangement uses TRBV4-1 and TRBJ2-6, with TRBD2 as a possible D gene (5 bases). The CDR3 consists of 21 residues. V was clipped by 2 bases and J by 2 bases, with 25 bases between them. Germline CDR1 and CDR2: MGHRA and YSYEKL. The CDR3 DNA is TGCGCCAGCAGCCAACGAAAGAGCGGTGCAGCCGTTGGTACTGGGGCCAACGTCCTGACTTTC. Amino acid sequence: CASSQRKSGAAVGTGANVLTF.

The gene calls are TRBV13 and TRBJ1-1, with D uncertain. Germline lookup yields CDR1 PRHDT and CDR2 FYEKMQ (reference sequence). The CDR3 has 13 residues. Deletions cut 0 bases from V and 0 bases from J, with 2 bases between. The CDR3 nucleotides read TGTGCCAGCAGCTTAGGGGTGAACACTGAAGCTTTCTTT. Translation: CASSLGVNTEAFF. Full variable domain (outside the CDR3, taken from reference TRBV13 and TRBJ1-1): AAGVIQSPRHLIKEKRETATLKCYPIPRHDTVYWYQQGPGQDPQFLISFYEKMQSDKGSIPDRFSAQQFSDYHSELNMSSLELGDSALYFCASSLGVNTEAFFGQGTRLTVV.

Remarks on this clone: Other DNA sequences in the sample encode the same CDR3. The J gene is TRBJ2-2, the V gene TRBV14; a possible D gene is TRBD2 (6 bases). Germline-derived CDR1 and CDR2 are SGHDN and FVKESK. The CDR3 is 15 residues long. The V gene lost 4 bases and the J gene lost 2 bases, with 11 bases spanning the gap. The CDR3 sequence is CASSRTGGNTGELFF. In DNA form, the CDR3 reads TGTGCCAGCAGCCGGACCGGGGGTAACACCGGGGAGCTGTTTTTT.

J is TRBJ1-6 and V is TRBV6-5; D is possibly TRBD1 (5 bases). V lost 6 bases and J lost 10, with 16 bases in between. Germline V gives CDR1 MNHEY, CDR2 SVGAGI. This CDR3 comprises 14 residues. For the CDR3, the DNA is TGTGCCAGCAGCGAGGGACCTGAGGCCTCACCCCTCCACTTT. The encoded protein is CASSEGPEASPLHF.

The chain links TRBV6-6 to TRBJ2-3; possibly TRBD2 for D (7 bases). CDR1 is MNHNY, CDR2 SVGAGI, per germline (reference sequence). V lost 5 bases, J lost 4 bases, and 22 bases lay in between. CDR3 length equals 17 residues. CDR3 nucleotide sequence: TGTGCCAGCAGTCTCCGGACTAGTGGGGGGGCCCCAGATACGCAGTATTTT. Amino acid sequence: CASSLRTSGGAPDTQYF.

The chain has TRBV7-2 and TRBJ2-3, with 12 nucleotides matching TRBD2. The germline gives CDR1 SGHTA, CDR2 FQGNSA. CDR3 length: 17 residues. After removal of 5 bases from V and 5 bases from J, the junction contained 11 bases not matched to a gene. Written as DNA, the CDR3 is TGTGCCAGCAGCCTGCCCCTCCTAGCGGGGGGGTTAGATACGCAGTATTTT. Amino acids: CASSLPLLAGGLDTQYF.

The chain is built from TRBV6-1 and TRBJ1-4, with TRBD1 matching over 8 bases. Germline CDR1 reads MNHNS; CDR2 reads SASEGT. This CDR3 has 15 amino acids. V trimming: 2 bases; J trimming: 7 bases; junction bases outside the gene matches: 6. The CDR3 DNA follows: TGTGCCAGCAGTGAATCTGGGACAGGTCTTGAAAAACTGTTTTTT. It codes for CASSESGTGLEKLFF.

This sequence joins TRBV5-4 and TRBJ1-4; 11 bases are shared with TRBD1. Losses at the gene ends were 0 bases for V and 10 bases for J; bases not matched to a gene: 2. Germline V gene data show CDR1 as SGHNT and CDR2 as YYREEE (reference sequence). The CDR3 consists of 14 residues. CDR3 loop: CASSLGGTGGKLFF. CDR3 DNA sequence: TGTGCCAGCAGCTTGGGTGGGACAGGGGGAAAACTGTTTTTT.

The genes are TRBV4-1 and TRBJ2-7, with a tentative D call TRBD1 (6 bases). This CDR3 region has 16 residues. Germline CDR1 is MGHRA and CDR2 is YSYEKL. The V end was cut by 1 base, the J end by 0 bases, with 13 bases between. Written as DNA, the CDR3 is TGCGCCAGCAGCCAAGGGAGGATGGGGGCCTCCTACGAGCAGTACTTC. This gives the protein CASSQGRMGASYEQYF.

The rearrangement uses TRBV9 and TRBJ1-2, with a possible D match to TRBD1 (6 bases). With 4 bases removed from V and 6 bases from J, the gap between germline ends came to 16 bases. This CDR3 comprises 14 residues. In germline, CDR1 is SGDLS, CDR2 YYNGEE. This CDR3 is CASSHEGGIDGYTF. The CDR3 DNA follows: TGTGCCAGCAGCCATGAGGGGGGGATCGATGGCTACACCTTC. Full variable domain (outside the CDR3, taken from reference TRBV9 and TRBJ1-2): DSGVTQTPKHLITATGQRVTLRCSPRSGDLSVYWYQQSLDQGLQFLIQYYNGEERAKGNILERFSAQQFPDLHSELNLSSLELGDSALYFCASSHEGGIDGYTFGSGTRLTVV.

The rearrangement joins TRBV5-1 to TRBJ1-5; D remains unclear. Per germline, CDR1 SGHRS and CDR2 YFSETQ. The CDR3 totals 16 residues. Trimming cost V 4 bases and J 4 bases, with 18 bases left between them. The CDR3: CASSPSPSVGNQPQHF. CDR3 sequence (DNA): TGCGCCAGCAGCCCGTCCCCAAGCGTTGGGAATCAGCCCCAGCATTTT.

This chain links TRBV5-6 with TRBJ1-4; D is unresolved. The CDR3 has 17 amino acids. CDR1 SGHDT and CDR2 YYEEEE come from the germline V gene. The V gene lost 1 base and the J gene lost 0 bases, with 13 bases spanning the gap. CDR3 in amino acids: CASSLFPRGATNEKLFF. DNA of the CDR3: TGTGCCAGCAGCTTGTTCCCCCGGGGTGCAACTAATGAAAAACTGTTTTTT. Using reference TRBV5-6 and TRBJ1-4 for the parts outside the CDR3, the full variable domain is DAGVTQSPTHLIKTRGQQVTLRCSPKSGHDTVSWYQQALGQGPQFIFQYYEEEERQRGNFPDRFSGHQFPNYSSELNVNALLLGDSALYLCASSLFPRGATNEKLFFGSGTQLSVL.

The rearrangement links TRBV9 to TRBJ2-5; 9 bases line up with TRBD1. Germline assignment: CDR1 SGDLS and CDR2 YYNGEE. The CDR3 extends over 14 amino acids. Trimming cost V 2 bases and J 2 bases; bases outside gene matches: 1. Written as DNA, the CDR3 is TGTGCCAGCAGCGTGGGGACAGGGCAAGAGACCCAGTACTTC. This codes for CASSVGTGQETQYF.